This entry lists 17 T cell receptor beta chains sequenced from one sample in a study of beta chain features in type 1 diabetes. As every portion of the isolated RNA was reverse transcribed, the sequencing read expressed TCRB transcripts. Libraries were prepared by immunoSEQ multiplex PCR; TCRdb keeps only in-frame clonotypes and omits some of them. This sample has about 740,000 clones; 13% occur once, and the top ten carry less than 0.025%. For these receptors, no antigen is known. Study results and limitations: Among patients with Type 1 diabetes, TCRB CDR3s were moderately but significantly shorter in every one of the four CD4+ subsets.

Source material: naive CD4+ T cells from blood. These receptors all come from a man aged 18 to 29 with type 1 diabetes.

This clone was observed a handful of times. The chain has TRBV5-1 and TRBJ1-2; D unclear. Germline CDR1 and CDR2: SGHRS and YFSETQ. With 4 bases removed from V and 8 bases from J, the gap between germline ends came to 18 bases. The CDR3 totals 14 residues. CDR3 DNA sequence: TGCGCCAGCAGCCAGGAAAGCCCACTCGGGGGCTACACCTTC. The encoded protein is CASSQESPLGGYTF.

The sample holds a few counts of this clone. The chain uses TRBV29-1 and TRBJ1-5; possibly TRBD1 for D (5 bases). The length of the CDR3 is 13 residues. The V end lost 8 bases, the J end lost 2 bases, and 13 bases lay between the germline ends. CDR1 SQVTM and CDR2 ANQGSEA come from the germline V gene. CDR3 nucleotides: TGCAGCATTGGGGCCGAACGCAATCAGCCCCAGCATTTT. This encodes CSIGAERNQPQHF.

This chain links TRBV30 with TRBJ2-1; perhaps TRBD1 as D (5 bases). Germline values: CDR1 GTSNPN, CDR2 SVGIG (reference sequence). This CDR3 has 12 amino acids. V gave up 5 bases and J gave up 2 bases, with 7 bases separating them. CDR3 region: CAWDSAYNEQFF. CDR3 nucleotides: TGTGCCTGGGACAGTGCCTACAATGAGCAGTTCTTC.

A few counts support this clone. This chain connects TRBV7-2 to TRBJ2-7; TRBD1 agrees at 10 bases. Germline V gene sequence: CDR1 SGHTA, CDR2 FQGNSA. The CDR3 length is 15 residues. J lost 3 bases, V lost 5 bases, and 7 bases had no gene match. The CDR3 nucleotides are TGTGCCAGCAGCCCGGCGGACAGGGGGGTCTACGAGCAGTACTTC. This translates into CASSPADRGVYEQYF.

The genes are TRBV30 and TRBJ2-7; TRBD2 might be the D (6 bases). Trimming stripped 0 bases from V and 3 bases from J, with 12 bases between. Germline lookup yields CDR1 GTSNPN and CDR2 SVGIG (reference sequence). The length of the CDR3 is 14 residues. CDR3 region: CAWSVGRGNYEQYF. The CDR3, as DNA: TGTGCCTGGAGTGTGGGGCGCGGGAACTACGAGCAGTACTTC.

The gene calls are TRBV5-1 and TRBJ2-5, with D possibly TRBD1 on 5 matching bases. Trimming took off 3 bases at V and 5 bases at J, with 8 bases between the two ends. The germline V gene has CDR1 SGHRS and CDR2 YFSETQ. There are 12 residues in the CDR3. In nucleotides, the CDR3 is TGCGCCAGCAGCTCGACAGAGGAGACCCAGTACTTC. Amino acids: CASSSTEETQYF.

This clone has a handful of counts. This chain links TRBV2 with TRBJ2-2; possibly TRBD2 for D (5 bases). The V gene's germline CDR1 is SNHLY and CDR2 FYNNEI. V lost 8 bases and J 3 bases, leaving 7 bases between the germline ends. The CDR3 contains 12 residues. DNA of the CDR3: TGTGCCAGCGCGGGTGACACCGGGGAGCTGTTTTTT. Amino acid sequence: CASAGDTGELFF.

Points on this clone: The sample contains more than one DNA sequence encoding this CDR3. This rearrangement joins TRBV10-3 to TRBJ1-1; D uncertain. Looked up from germline, CDR1 is ENHRY and CDR2 is SYGVKD. The ends were cut back, 0 bases at V and 1 base at J, with 3 bases in the middle. The CDR3 consists of 13 residues. As DNA, the CDR3 is TGTGCCATCAGTGAGTCAGAGAACACTGAAGCTTTCTTT. It specifies CAISESENTEAFF.

The chain employs TRBV11-2 and TRBJ1-1; no clear D gene. Germline V gene lookup returns CDR1 SGHAT and CDR2 FQNNGV. The germline V and J ends were trimmed by 1 base and 7 bases, with 13 bases remaining between them. The CDR3 runs to 14 residues. The DNA for the CDR3 is TGTGCCAGCAGCTTAGTGGGTAATGCCCTTGAAGCTTTCTTT. Translation gives CASSLVGNALEAFF.

The chain links TRBV7-9 to TRBJ2-1, with TRBD1 matching over 7 bases. Germline CDR1 and CDR2: SEHNR and FQNEAQ (reference sequence). The CDR3 runs to 14 residues. J was trimmed by 6 bases and V by 1 base; bases with no gene match: 3. CDR3 sequence (DNA): TGTGCCAGCAGCTTAGATCGACAGGGCAATGAGCAGTTCTTC. Amino acid sequence: CASSLDRQGNEQFF.

The chain is built from TRBV15 and TRBJ1-2, with a possible D match to TRBD1 (5 bases). CDR1 and CDR2 (germline): LNHNV, YYDKDF (reference sequence). The CDR3 runs to 13 residues. V dropped 5 bases and J dropped 4 bases, with 11 bases sitting between them. This CDR3 reads CATSAGRPYGYTF. For the CDR3, the DNA is TGTGCCACCAGCGCGGGGCGGCCCTATGGCTACACCTTC.

A remark on this clone: Other nucleotide sequences from this sample produce the same CDR3. V and J are TRBV14 and TRBJ2-1; D gene unclear. The CDR3 is made up of 15 amino acids. V lost 6 bases to trimming and J lost 4 bases, with 16 bases between them. In germline, CDR1 is SGHDN, CDR2 FVKESK. The CDR3: CASSPRTGGYNEQFF. The CDR3 nucleotides read TGTGCCAGCAGTCCCAGGACCGGCGGTTACAATGAGCAGTTCTTC.

This clone has more than one count but fewer than ten. CDR3 DNA: TGTGCCATCAGTGAGTCGACTCGACAGGTCTATGGCTACACCTTC. It codes for CAISESTRQVYGYTF. The chain uses TRBV10-3 and TRBJ1-2; TRBD1 might be the D (6 bases). Trimming shortened V by 0 bases and J by 4 bases, and 12 bases separated the two germline ends. Germline-derived CDR1 and CDR2 are ENHRY and SYGVKD. This CDR3 spans 15 amino acids.

This chain connects TRBV7-9 to TRBJ2-7; TRBD1 aligns across 9 bases. J was trimmed by 2 bases and V by 1 base; bases with no gene match: 3. This CDR3 spans 15 amino acids. The germline gives CDR1 SEHNR, CDR2 FQNEAQ (reference sequence). The DNA for the CDR3 is TGTGCCAGCAGCTTAGAGGGACAGGGAACCTACGAGCAGTACTTC. Amino acid sequence: CASSLEGQGTYEQYF. Looking up the rest from reference TRBV7-9 and TRBJ2-7 gives the full variable domain: DTGVSQNPRHKITKRGQNVTFRCDPISEHNRLYWYRQTLGQGPEFLTYFQNEAQLEKSRLLSDRFSAERPKGSFSTLEIQRTEQGDSAMYLCASSLEGQGTYEQYFGPGTRLTVT.

The chain combines TRBV2 with TRBJ2-3; 7 bases match TRBD1. CDR3 size: 13 residues. Per the germline V gene, CDR1 is SNHLY and CDR2 is FYNNEI. J lost 6 bases, V lost 4 bases, and 4 bases had no gene match. The CDR3 reads CASSGQGVDTQYF. The CDR3 DNA reads TGTGCCAGCAGTGGGCAGGGGGTGGATACGCAGTATTTT. Full variable domain (remainder filled in from reference TRBV2 and TRBJ2-3): EPEVTQTPSHQVTQMGQEVILRCVPISNHLYFYWYRQILGQKVEFLVSFYNNEISEKSEIFDDQFSVERPDGSNFTLKIRSTKLEDSAMYFCASSGQGVDTQYFGPGTRLTVL.

This clone was found a few times. V gene TRBV5-6 combines with J gene TRBJ1-5; D not certain. This CDR3 has 15 amino acids. V lost 2 bases, J lost 0 bases, and 9 bases lay in between. Per the germline V gene, CDR1 is SGHDT and CDR2 is YYEEEE. This CDR3 reads CASSFGSHSNQPQHF. In DNA, the CDR3 is TGTGCCAGCAGCTTCGGCAGCCATAGCAATCAGCCCCAGCATTTT.

In this sample, this clone turned up a few times. This CDR3 reads CASSQGQWTEAFF. CDR3 bases: TGCGCCAGCAGCCAGGGACAGTGGACTGAAGCTTTCTTT. The chain uses TRBV5-1 and TRBJ1-1; TRBD1 aligns across 7 bases. The germline V gene has CDR1 SGHRS and CDR2 YFSETQ. Trimming at V came to 4 bases and at J to 5 bases, leaving 5 bases not matched to a gene. The CDR3 length is 13 residues.